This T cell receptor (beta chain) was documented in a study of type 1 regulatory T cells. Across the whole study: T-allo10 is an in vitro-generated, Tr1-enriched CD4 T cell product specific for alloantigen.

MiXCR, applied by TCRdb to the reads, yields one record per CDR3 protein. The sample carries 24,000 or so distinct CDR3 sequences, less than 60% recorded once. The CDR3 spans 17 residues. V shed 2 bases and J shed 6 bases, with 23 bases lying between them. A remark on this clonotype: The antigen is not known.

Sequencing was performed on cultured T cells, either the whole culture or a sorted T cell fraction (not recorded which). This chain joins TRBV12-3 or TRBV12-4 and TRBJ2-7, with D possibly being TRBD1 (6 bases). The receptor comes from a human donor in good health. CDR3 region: CASSLTWAAQGGGEQYF. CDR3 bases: TGTGCCAGCAGTTTAACGTGGGCGGCCCAAGGGGGTGGCGAGCAGTACTTC.